This T cell receptor beta chain was found in a study of blood T cells in healthy people across ages. The authors extracted at least 5 micrograms of total RNA per sample. The CDR3 spans 14 residues. The germline gives CDR1 SGHRS, CDR2 YFSETQ. The V end was cut by 1 base, the J end by 8 bases, with 10 bases between. Primers used in a second PCR of roughly 6 to 11 cycles were a sample-barcoded 5' primer and a J-beta primer mix. TCRdb re-called the 5' RACE reads with MiXCR, one entry per CDR3 protein. Among over 1,300,000 distinct CDR3 sequences listed, approximately 63% were seen once. The V call is TRBV5-1, the J call TRBJ2-6; D not resolved. Sequenced material: blood. The TCR was taken from a man between 18 and 35 years old in good health. CDR3 loop: CASSLTQPSNVLTF. In DNA form, the CDR3 reads TGCGCCAGCAGCTTGACACAGCCTTCCAACGTCCTGACTTTC.